These T cell receptor beta chains were read from a single sample in a study of resident and recirculating memory T cells in vitiligo. The data were produced by immunoSEQ multiplex PCR, yet TCRdb's version contains in-frame clones alone and is incomplete. This table holds 40,000 to 50,000 clones, around 90% found once. Material for sequencing was blood. These receptors came from a male donor with vitiligo. CDR3s include the opening cysteine and the closing phenylalanine or tryptophan. D genes are given only for firm matches.

d_call	v_call	j_call	cdr3_aa
NA	TRBV4-1	TRBJ2-5	CASSSPTAQETQYF
TRBD1	TRBV9	TRBJ1-2	CASSVVGFFTTGWDGYTF
TRBD2	TRBV7-9	TRBJ2-7	CASSPPGTSAYEQYF
TRBD2	TRBV10-3	TRBJ2-2	CAISEPGGDTGELFF
NA	TRBV5-1	TRBJ2-4	CASSYLDIQYF
NA	TRBV7-9	TRBJ2-7	CASAPSSYEQYF
TRBD1	TRBV5-4	TRBJ1-6	CASSSGQGVSPLHF
TRBD1	TRBV5-4	TRBJ2-7	CASSSPGQGVYEQYF
NA	TRBV27	TRBJ2-7	CASSLKYGYEQYF
TRBD2	TRBV19	TRBJ2-7	CASSKASGGPYEQYF
NA	TRBV5-6	TRBJ1-3	CASSLGPEGNTIYF
NA	TRBV19	TRBJ1-2	CASRFGGAGPKGYTF
NA	TRBV10-3	TRBJ2-6	CAISDPKRGVQAPGANVLTF
NA	TRBV30	TRBJ1-1	CAWSLLGGEDTEAFF
NA	TRBV27	TRBJ1-2	CASSFNGIAARGNYGYTF
TRBD2	TRBV19	TRBJ2-5	CASSIISGVGQETQYF
TRBD1	TRBV6-1	TRBJ1-2	CASSALTGANYGYTF
TRBD2	TRBV11-2	TRBJ2-5	CASSDPRGGPETQYF